This passage covers 18 T cell receptor beta chains from one sample sequenced in a study of T cell responses to AZD1222 COVID-19 vaccine. Produced via immunoSEQ multiplex PCR; TCRdb's table is partial and in-frame only. Of some 120,000 clones listed, approximately 94% are singletons. The sequencing used peripheral blood, collected on day 0 of AZD1222 vaccination. The origin of the receptors is an adult in good health.

In this sample, this clone turned up a few times. V is TRBV28 and J is TRBJ1-5; 8 bases are a match to TRBD1. This CDR3 contains 17 residues. Germline-derived CDR1 and CDR2 are MDHEN and SYDVKM. After removal of 6 bases from V and 1 base from J, the junction contained 11 bases not matched to a gene. CDR3 region: CASRLTQGGRSNQPQHF. The CDR3 coding sequence is TGTGCCAGCAGACTTACACAGGGGGGGCGAAGCAATCAGCCCCAGCATTTT.

In its sample, this clone was seen a few times. This rearrangement joins TRBV7-8 to TRBJ2-1; D is uncertain. The CDR3 is made up of 12 amino acids. Germline V CDR1 and CDR2: SGHVS, FQNEAQ. Trimming removed 4 bases at V and 10 bases at J, with 11 bases between. In nucleotides, the CDR3 is TGTGCCAGCAGCTCCAGCCCAAGCGAGCAGTTCTTC. Translation gives CASSSSPSEQFF. Filled out from reference TRBV7-8 and TRBJ2-1, the complete variable domain reads GAGVSQSPRYKVAKRGQDVALRCDPISGHVSLFWYQQALGQGPEFLTYFQNEAQLDKSGLPSDRFFAERPEGSVSTLKIQRTQQEDSAVYLCASSSSPSEQFFGPGTRLTVL.

The rearrangement uses TRBV18 and TRBJ2-5; D is unclear. The germline gives CDR1 KGHSH, CDR2 LQKENI. This CDR3 is built from 15 residues. V was cut by 3 bases and J by 1 base, with 12 bases left in between. The CDR3 sequence is CASSPTQAGQETQYF. The CDR3 DNA is TGTGCCAGCTCACCCACCCAAGCCGGCCAAGAGACCCAGTACTTC.

The V and J genes are TRBV15 and TRBJ2-3; D unresolved. This CDR3 is 18 amino acids long. V lost 0 bases and J lost 4, with 20 bases in between. Germline V gives CDR1 LNHNV, CDR2 YYDKDF (reference sequence). As DNA, the CDR3 is TGTGCCACCAGCAGAGACCTAATTACGCTGCCAAGATCAGATACGCAGTATTTT. It yields the protein CATSRDLITLPRSDTQYF.

This clone is medium-sized within its sample. The V and J genes are TRBV4-3 and TRBJ1-2; no definite D call. The V end was cut by 3 bases, the J end by 8 bases, with 13 bases between. Germline assignment: CDR1 LGHNA and CDR2 YSLEER. The CDR3 has 13 amino acids. The CDR3 sequence: CASSHNPAGGYTF. In DNA form, the CDR3 reads TGCGCCAGCAGCCACAACCCGGCGGGGGGCTACACCTTC.

This chain connects TRBV28 to TRBJ1-5, with D possibly being TRBD1 (6 bases). This CDR3 is built from 14 residues. The germline CDR1 and CDR2 sequences are MDHEN and SYDVKM. V was trimmed by 4 bases and J by 4 bases, leaving 11 bases between them. The CDR3 is CASSSGQMNQPQHF. As DNA, the CDR3 is TGTGCCAGCAGTTCCGGACAGATGAATCAGCCCCAGCATTTT.

This clone was seen just once. The chain uses TRBV6-6 and TRBJ1-2, with D tentatively TRBD1 (6 bases). This CDR3 spans 14 amino acids. Germline V gene lookup returns CDR1 MNHNY and CDR2 SVGAGI (reference sequence). Trimming removed 2 bases at V and 8 bases at J, with 15 bases between. The CDR3 nucleotides read TGTGCCAGCAGTTACCCCGCACAGGGACGCGGCTACACCTTC. Translating gives CASSYPAQGRGYTF.

A few counts support this clone. This chain joins TRBV6-2 or TRBV6-3 and TRBJ1-1; no clear D. Trimming shortened V by 0 bases and J by 10 bases, and 9 bases separated the two germline ends. CDR1 and CDR2 from the germline V gene are MNHEY and SVGEGT. The CDR3 is 12 residues long. The CDR3 reads CASSYSYRIAFF. As DNA, the CDR3 is TGTGCCAGCAGTTACTCGTACCGGATAGCTTTCTTT.

This clone appeared a single time. V gene TRBV10-3 combines with J gene TRBJ2-3, with a weak D call TRBD2 (5 bases). With 3 bases removed from V and 2 bases from J, the gap between germline ends came to 9 bases. The CDR3 runs to 14 residues. Germline V gene sequence: CDR1 ENHRY, CDR2 SYGVKD. Here the CDR3 DNA reads TGTGCCATCAGTGACCCGGGGTTCACAGATACGCAGTATTTT. Its protein is CAISDPGFTDTQYF.

The rearrangement joins TRBV18 to TRBJ1-1; D uncertain. The CDR3 loop spans 13 amino acids. CDR1 KGHSH and CDR2 LQKENI come from the germline V gene. V was shortened by 2 bases and J by 7 bases, with 11 bases between the two germline ends. The CDR3 region is CASSPFGPDEAFF. In DNA form, the CDR3 reads TGTGCCAGCTCACCATTCGGCCCGGATGAAGCTTTCTTT.

The chain employs TRBV6-2 or TRBV6-3 and TRBJ1-6; D unclear. V was shortened by 0 bases and J by 13 bases, with 13 bases between the two germline ends. CDR3 length: 14 amino acids. In germline, CDR1 is MNHEY, CDR2 SVGEGT. In DNA form, the CDR3 reads TGTGCCAGCAGTTACTCGTCCCCGACTAGGCCCCTCCACTTT. Its translation is CASSYSSPTRPLHF.

The chain is built from TRBV15 and TRBJ1-5; D is ambiguous. V shed 6 bases and J shed 3 bases, with 12 bases lying between them. CDR3 size: 14 residues. Germline V CDR1 and CDR2: LNHNV, YYDKDF (reference sequence). This CDR3 is CATSEVQNNQPQHF. The DNA of the CDR3 is TGTGCCACCAGTGAAGTTCAGAACAATCAGCCCCAGCATTTT.

The chain recombines TRBV25-1 with TRBJ2-1; 9 bases line up with TRBD2. The ends lost 5 bases at V and 6 bases at J; junction bases unmatched: 8. Germline CDR1 MGHDK, CDR2 SYGVNS. This CDR3 is built from 15 residues. The CDR3 reads CASSSVGTSSNEQFF. The CDR3 DNA reads TGTGCCAGCAGTTCTGTTGGGACTAGCTCCAATGAGCAGTTCTTC.

The V call is TRBV15, the J call TRBJ1-2, with D possibly TRBD1 on 5 matching bases. Trimming cost V 10 bases and J 3 bases, with 18 bases left between them. Germline V gene sequence: CDR1 LNHNV, CDR2 YYDKDF (reference sequence). The CDR3 has 14 amino acids. CDR3 nucleotide sequence: TGTGCCAGCTCGGGGACCCCCGAGGACTATGGCTACACCTTC. This translates into CASSGTPEDYGYTF.

The chain carries TRBV27 and TRBJ2-1, with D perhaps matching TRBD2 (6 bases). The CDR3 covers 14 residues. Trimming shortened V by 6 bases and J by 10 bases, and 19 bases separated the two germline ends. Germline loops: CDR1 MNHEY, CDR2 SMNVEV (reference sequence). Here the CDR3 reads CASSLGTGQDEQFF. CDR3 in DNA: TGTGCCAGCAGCCTCGGGACTGGGCAGGACGAGCAGTTCTTC.

CDR3 sequence (DNA): TGTGCTAGTGGTTTGAAACTAGCGGGAAGGTTCGGGGAGCTGTTTTTT. It yields the protein CASGLKLAGRFGELFF. The rearrangement links TRBV12-5 to TRBJ2-2; 10 nucleotides match TRBD2. The ends lost 2 bases at V and 7 bases at J; junction bases unmatched: 7. CDR1 and CDR2 (germline): LGHNT, FRNRAP. This CDR3 has 16 residues.

The chain uses TRBV15 and TRBJ1-1, with a tentative D call TRBD1 (5 bases). The germline gives CDR1 LNHNV, CDR2 YYDKDF (reference sequence). The CDR3 extends over 14 amino acids. Trimming removed 4 bases at V and 1 base at J, with 10 bases between. CDR3 sequence (DNA): TGTGCCACCAGCACACCCGGACAGAACACTGAAGCTTTCTTT. Encoded protein: CATSTPGQNTEAFF.

This clone has just one count. The V gene is TRBV19, the J gene TRBJ2-2, with D possibly TRBD1 on 7 matching bases. CDR1 is LNHDA and CDR2 is SQIVND in the germline V gene (reference sequence). CDR3 size: 14 residues. The V and J ends lost 9 bases and 4 bases respectively, with 15 bases between them. The CDR3 region is CASCGTASTGELFF. The DNA of the CDR3 is TGTGCCAGCTGCGGGACAGCCTCCACCGGGGAGCTGTTTTTT.